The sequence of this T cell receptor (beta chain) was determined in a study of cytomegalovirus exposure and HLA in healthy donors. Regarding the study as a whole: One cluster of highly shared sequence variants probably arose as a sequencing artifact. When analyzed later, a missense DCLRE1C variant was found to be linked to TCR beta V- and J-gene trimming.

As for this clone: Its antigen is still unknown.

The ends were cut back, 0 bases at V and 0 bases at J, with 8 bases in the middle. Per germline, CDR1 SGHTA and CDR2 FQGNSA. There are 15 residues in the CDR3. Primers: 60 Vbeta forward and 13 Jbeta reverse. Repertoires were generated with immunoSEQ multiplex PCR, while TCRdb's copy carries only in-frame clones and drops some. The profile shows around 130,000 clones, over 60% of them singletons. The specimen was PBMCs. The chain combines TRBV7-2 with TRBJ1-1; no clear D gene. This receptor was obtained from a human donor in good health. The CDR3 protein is CASSLAAVMNTEAFF. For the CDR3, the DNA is TGTGCCAGCAGCTTAGCTGCAGTCATGAACACTGAAGCTTTCTTT.